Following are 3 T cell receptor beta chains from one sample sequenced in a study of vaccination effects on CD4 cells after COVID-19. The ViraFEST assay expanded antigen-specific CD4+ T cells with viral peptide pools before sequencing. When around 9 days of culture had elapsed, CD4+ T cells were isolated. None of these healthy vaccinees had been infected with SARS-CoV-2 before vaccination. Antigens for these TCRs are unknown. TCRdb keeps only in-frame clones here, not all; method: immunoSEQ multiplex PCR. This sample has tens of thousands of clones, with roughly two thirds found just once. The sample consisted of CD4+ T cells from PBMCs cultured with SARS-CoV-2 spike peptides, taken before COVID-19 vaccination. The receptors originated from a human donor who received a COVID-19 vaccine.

The CDR3: CASSHVGIDNEQFF. In nucleotides, the CDR3 is TGTGCCAGCAGCCACGTCGGGATCGACAATGAGCAGTTCTTC. V and J are TRBV6-5 and TRBJ2-1; a possible D gene is TRBD2 (5 bases). This CDR3 has 14 residues. V was cut by 6 bases and J by 5 bases, with 14 bases left in between. Per the germline V gene, CDR1 is MNHEY and CDR2 is SVGAGI.

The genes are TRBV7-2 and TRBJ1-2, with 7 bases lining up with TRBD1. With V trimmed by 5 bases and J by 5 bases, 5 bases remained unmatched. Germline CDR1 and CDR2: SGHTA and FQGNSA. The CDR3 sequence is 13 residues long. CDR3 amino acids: CASSLQQGYGYTF. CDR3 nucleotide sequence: TGTGCCAGCAGCCTCCAACAGGGGTATGGCTACACCTTC.

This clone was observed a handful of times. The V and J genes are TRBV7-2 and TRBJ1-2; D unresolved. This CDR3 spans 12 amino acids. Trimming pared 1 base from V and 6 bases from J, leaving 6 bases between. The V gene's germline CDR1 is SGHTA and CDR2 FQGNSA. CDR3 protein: CASSLDGDGYTF. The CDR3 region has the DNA TGTGCCAGCAGCTTAGACGGGGATGGCTACACCTTC.